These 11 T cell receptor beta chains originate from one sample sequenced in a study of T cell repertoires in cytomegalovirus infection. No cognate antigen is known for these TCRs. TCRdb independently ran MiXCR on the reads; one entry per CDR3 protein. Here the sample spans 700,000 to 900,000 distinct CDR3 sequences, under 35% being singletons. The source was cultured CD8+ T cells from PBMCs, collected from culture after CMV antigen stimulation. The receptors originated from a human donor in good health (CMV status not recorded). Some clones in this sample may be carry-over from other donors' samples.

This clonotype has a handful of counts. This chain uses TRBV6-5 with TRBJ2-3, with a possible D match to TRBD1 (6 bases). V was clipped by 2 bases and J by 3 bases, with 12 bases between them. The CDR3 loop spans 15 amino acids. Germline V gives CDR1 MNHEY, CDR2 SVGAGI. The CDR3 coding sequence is TGTGCCAGCAGTTACGTACAGGGATTGACAGATACGCAGTATTTT. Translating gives CASSYVQGLTDTQYF.

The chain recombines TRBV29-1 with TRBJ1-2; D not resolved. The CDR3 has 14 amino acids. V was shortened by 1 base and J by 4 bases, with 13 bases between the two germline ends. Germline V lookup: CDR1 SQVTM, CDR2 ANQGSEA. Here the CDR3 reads CSVEGATGGYGYTF. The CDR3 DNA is TGCAGCGTTGAAGGCGCCACCGGAGGCTATGGCTACACCTTC.

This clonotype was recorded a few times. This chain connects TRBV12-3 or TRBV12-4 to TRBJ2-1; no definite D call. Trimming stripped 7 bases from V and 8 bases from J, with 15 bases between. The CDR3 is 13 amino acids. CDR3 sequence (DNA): TGTGCCAGCACCCTGGACCCTGGGGATGAGCAGTTCTTC. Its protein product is CASTLDPGDEQFF.

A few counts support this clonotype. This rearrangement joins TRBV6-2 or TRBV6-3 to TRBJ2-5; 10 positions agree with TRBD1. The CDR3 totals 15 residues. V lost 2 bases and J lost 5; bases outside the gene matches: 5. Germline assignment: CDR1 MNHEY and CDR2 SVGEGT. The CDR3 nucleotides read TGTGCCAGCAGTTACCGGGACAGGGGCCGGGAGACCCAGTACTTC. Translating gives CASSYRDRGRETQYF.

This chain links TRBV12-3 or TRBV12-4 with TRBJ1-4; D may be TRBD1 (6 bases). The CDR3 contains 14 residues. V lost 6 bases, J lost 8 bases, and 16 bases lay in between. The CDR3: CASSPGGGYEKLFF. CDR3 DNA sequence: TGTGCCAGCAGCCCTGGAGGGGGGTACGAAAAACTGTTTTTT.

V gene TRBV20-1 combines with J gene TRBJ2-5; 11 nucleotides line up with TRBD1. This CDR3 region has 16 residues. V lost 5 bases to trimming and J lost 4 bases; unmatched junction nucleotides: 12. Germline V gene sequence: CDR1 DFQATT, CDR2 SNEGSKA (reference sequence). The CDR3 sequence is CSADTPGTGGGETQYF. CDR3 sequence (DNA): TGCAGTGCTGACACCCCGGGGACAGGGGGTGGAGAGACCCAGTACTTC.

DNA for the CDR3: TGTGCCAGCAGCCCCACGGACAGGGACTACGAGCAGTACTTC. Residues: CASSPTDRDYEQYF. The chain recombines TRBV5-8 with TRBJ2-7; 8 bases agree with TRBD1. Germline CDR1 and CDR2: SGHTS and YDEGEE. V gave up 4 bases and J gave up 3 bases; unmatched junction bases: 6. This CDR3 has 14 residues.

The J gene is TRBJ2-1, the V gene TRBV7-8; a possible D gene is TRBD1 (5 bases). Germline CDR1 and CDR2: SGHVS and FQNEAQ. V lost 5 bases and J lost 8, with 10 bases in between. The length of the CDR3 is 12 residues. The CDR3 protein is CASSHGRDEQFF. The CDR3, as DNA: TGTGCCAGCAGCCATGGCAGGGATGAGCAGTTCTTC.

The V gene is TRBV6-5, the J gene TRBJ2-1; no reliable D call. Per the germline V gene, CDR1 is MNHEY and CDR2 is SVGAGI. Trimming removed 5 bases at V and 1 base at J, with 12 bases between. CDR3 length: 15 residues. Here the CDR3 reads CASSMTPPSYNEQFF. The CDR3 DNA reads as TGTGCCAGCAGTATGACACCACCATCCTACAATGAGCAGTTCTTC.

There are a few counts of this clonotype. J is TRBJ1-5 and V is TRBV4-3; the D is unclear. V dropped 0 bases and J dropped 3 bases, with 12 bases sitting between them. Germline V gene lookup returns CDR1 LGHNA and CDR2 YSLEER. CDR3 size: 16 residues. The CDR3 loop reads CASSQDTADYNQPQHF. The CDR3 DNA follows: TGCGCCAGCAGCCAAGATACGGCGGATTACAATCAGCCCCAGCATTTT.

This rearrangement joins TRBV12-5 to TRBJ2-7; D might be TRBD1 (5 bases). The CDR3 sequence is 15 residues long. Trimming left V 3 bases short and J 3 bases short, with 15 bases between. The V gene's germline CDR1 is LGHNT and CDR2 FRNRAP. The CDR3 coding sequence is TGTGCTAGTGGTTTCCGGGCAGGACAATTCTACGAGCAGTACTTC. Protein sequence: CASGFRAGQFYEQYF.